Listed below are T cell receptor beta chains from one sample, sequenced in a study of blood T cell repertoires in COVID-19. Assay: immunoSEQ multiplex PCR; the TCRdb copy retains only in-frame clones and omits some. The data hold approximately 110,000 clones, with 75% to 90% observed a single time. Sequencing was performed on peripheral blood. These TCRs come from a woman older than 75 with COVID-19, enrolled during active disease. The CDR3 runs from the conserved cysteine through the conserved F or W. The order of the fields is CDR3 length, D gene, V gene, clone size, J gene, CDR3 protein, CDR3 DNA. The D gene is left open where the match is weak. Expanded clones are given a class, and other clones once, few, many or no size at all.

cdr3_length: 15; d_call: TRBD1; v_call: TRBV28; clone_size: -; j_call: TRBJ1-6; cdr3_aa: CASSLSDRDNSPLHF; cdr3_nt: TGTGCCAGCAGTTTATCCGACAGGGATAATTCACCCCTCCACTTT
cdr3_length: 15; d_call: -; v_call: TRBV6-1; clone_size: once; j_call: TRBJ2-3; cdr3_aa: CASSEVSQETDTQYF; cdr3_nt: TGTGCCAGCAGTGAAGTCTCCCAGGAAACAGATACGCAGTATTTT
cdr3_length: 13; d_call: -; v_call: TRBV7-9; clone_size: -; j_call: TRBJ1-6; cdr3_aa: CASSERQDSPLHF; cdr3_nt: TGTGCCAGCAGCGAGAGACAGGACTCACCCCTCCACTTT
cdr3_length: 16; d_call: -; v_call: TRBV7-9; clone_size: -; j_call: TRBJ2-5; cdr3_aa: CASSLAGGLGQETQYF; cdr3_nt: TGTGCCAGCAGCTTAGCGGGGGGGCTCGGCCAAGAGACCCAGTACTTC
cdr3_length: 14; d_call: TRBD1; v_call: TRBV6-6; clone_size: -; j_call: TRBJ1-6; cdr3_aa: CASSAGTAGSPLHF; cdr3_nt: TGTGCCAGCAGTGCCGGGACAGCAGGGTCACCCCTCCACTTT
cdr3_length: 13; d_call: -; v_call: TRBV5-4; clone_size: once; j_call: TRBJ2-7; cdr3_aa: CASTAPGRGEQYF; cdr3_nt: TGTGCCAGCACCGCACCCGGAAGGGGCGAGCAGTACTTC
cdr3_length: 17; d_call: -; v_call: TRBV1; clone_size: once; j_call: TRBJ1-4; cdr3_aa: CTSSQAKEEVNMGKLFF; cdr3_nt: TGCACCAGCAGCCAAGCAAAGGAGGAGGTTAACATGGGAAAACTGTTTTTT
cdr3_length: 16; d_call: -; v_call: TRBV2; clone_size: -; j_call: TRBJ2-1; cdr3_aa: CASRESQQGSYNEQFF; cdr3_nt: TGTGCCAGCAGGGAGTCCCAACAGGGTTCCTACAATGAGCAGTTCTTC
cdr3_length: 13; d_call: TRBD1; v_call: TRBV5-1; clone_size: -; j_call: TRBJ1-1; cdr3_aa: CASSLADRSEAFF; cdr3_nt: TGCGCCAGCAGCTTGGCGGACAGGTCTGAAGCTTTCTTT
cdr3_length: 15; d_call: TRBD1; v_call: TRBV4-1; clone_size: -; j_call: TRBJ2-1; cdr3_aa: CASSQAGTAYNEQFF; cdr3_nt: TGCGCCAGCAGCCAGGCCGGGACAGCCTACAATGAGCAGTTCTTC
cdr3_length: 15; d_call: -; v_call: TRBV4-3; clone_size: -; j_call: TRBJ1-1; cdr3_aa: CASSQDSFRNTEAFF; cdr3_nt: TGCGCCAGCAGCCAAGATTCTTTTAGGAACACTGAAGCTTTCTTT
cdr3_length: 14; d_call: TRBD2; v_call: TRBV6-2/TRBV6-3; clone_size: -; j_call: TRBJ2-1; cdr3_aa: CASRPAGVTREQFF; cdr3_nt: TGTGCCAGCCGCCCAGCGGGAGTAACTCGTGAGCAGTTCTTC
cdr3_length: 22; d_call: -; v_call: TRBV7-3; clone_size: -; j_call: TRBJ2-1; cdr3_aa: CASSLSPTPSKKYAGSYNEQFF; cdr3_nt: TGTGCCAGCAGCTTGAGTCCAACCCCCTCGAAAAAATACGCGGGCTCCTACAATGAGCAGTTCTTC
cdr3_length: 14; d_call: -; v_call: TRBV5-1; clone_size: -; j_call: TRBJ2-5; cdr3_aa: CASSLVGGQETQYF; cdr3_nt: TGCGCCAGCAGCTTGGTGGGGGGCCAAGAGACCCAGTACTTC
cdr3_length: 12; d_call: -; v_call: TRBV5-1; clone_size: -; j_call: TRBJ2-5; cdr3_aa: CASSLALETQYF; cdr3_nt: TGCGCCAGCAGCTTGGCCTTGGAGACCCAGTACTTC
cdr3_length: 11; d_call: -; v_call: TRBV6-6; clone_size: -; j_call: TRBJ2-5; cdr3_aa: CASRTDETQYF; cdr3_nt: TGTGCCAGCAGGACAGATGAGACCCAGTACTTC
cdr3_length: 17; d_call: TRBD1; v_call: TRBV28; clone_size: once; j_call: TRBJ1-1; cdr3_aa: CASSTPPGTGEDTEAFF; cdr3_nt: TGTGCCAGCAGCACGCCTCCCGGGACAGGGGAGGACACTGAAGCTTTCTTT
cdr3_length: 10; d_call: -; v_call: TRBV20-1; clone_size: -; j_call: TRBJ1-1; cdr3_aa: CSGERTEAFF; cdr3_nt: TGCAGTGGAGAACGGACTGAAGCTTTCTTT
cdr3_length: 14; d_call: -; v_call: TRBV28; clone_size: -; j_call: TRBJ1-5; cdr3_aa: CASSLVSQGLNQHF; cdr3_nt: TGTGCCAGCAGTTTAGTATCCCAGGGCTTAAACCAGCATTTT
cdr3_length: 19; d_call: -; v_call: TRBV19; clone_size: -; j_call: TRBJ1-1; cdr3_aa: CASNPSRDTGTYMNTEAFF; cdr3_nt: TGTGCCAGTAACCCCAGCCGGGACACAGGAACTTACATGAACACTGAAGCTTTCTTT
cdr3_length: 14; d_call: -; v_call: TRBV7-2; clone_size: -; j_call: TRBJ2-5; cdr3_aa: CASSRPRGQETQYF; cdr3_nt: TGTGCCAGCAGCCGCCCCCGGGGACAAGAGACCCAGTACTTC
cdr3_length: 16; d_call: -; v_call: TRBV14; clone_size: -; j_call: TRBJ2-3; cdr3_aa: CASSHQTGLNTDTQYF; cdr3_nt: TGTGCCAGCAGCCATCAAACGGGACTGAACACAGATACGCAGTATTTT
cdr3_length: 13; d_call: -; v_call: TRBV3-1/TRBV3-2; clone_size: -; j_call: TRBJ1-6; cdr3_aa: CASSPGYNSPLHF; cdr3_nt: TGTGCCAGCAGCCCGGGGTATAATTCACCCCTCCACTTT
cdr3_length: 14; d_call: -; v_call: TRBV19; clone_size: -; j_call: TRBJ2-2; cdr3_aa: CASSTQGVTGELFF; cdr3_nt: TGTGCCAGTAGTACGCAGGGCGTCACCGGGGAGCTGTTTTTT
cdr3_length: 16; d_call: TRBD1; v_call: TRBV11-2; clone_size: -; j_call: TRBJ2-7; cdr3_aa: CASSLRIGQGPYEQYF; cdr3_nt: TGTGCCAGCAGCTTGAGAATTGGACAGGGACCCTACGAGCAGTACTTC
cdr3_length: 13; d_call: -; v_call: TRBV7-2; clone_size: -; j_call: TRBJ1-6; cdr3_aa: CASSFQGGSPLHF; cdr3_nt: TGTGCCAGCAGCTTTCAGGGAGGTTCACCCCTCCACTTT
cdr3_length: 15; d_call: -; v_call: TRBV6-5; clone_size: -; j_call: TRBJ2-3; cdr3_aa: CASSYSGLSTDTQYF; cdr3_nt: TGTGCCAGCAGTTACTCGGGACTCAGCACAGATACGCAGTATTTT